The 5 T cell receptor beta chains below come from one sample, sequenced in a study of shared clonotypes between healthy human individuals. The method was immunoSEQ multiplex PCR; TCRdb's version includes in-frame clones alone and lacks a portion of them. This table holds 2,500,000 or so clones, 85% to 95% found once. Sequencing used naive CD4+ T cells from PBMCs. Stated subset: CD45RA+ positively selected. The source of these receptors is a man aged 18 to 29 in good health. Some clones in this sample may be carry-over from other donors' samples.

In this sample, this clone turned up once. CDR3 bases: TGCGCCAGCAGCCAAGACCGGACGAATGATGGCTACACCTTC. Amino acids: CASSQDRTNDGYTF. V usage is TRBV4-1 and J usage is TRBJ1-2; unclear D gene. The CDR3 consists of 14 residues. V was shortened by 0 bases and J by 6 bases, with 11 bases between the two germline ends. Germline CDR1 MGHRA, CDR2 YSYEKL.

CDR3 sequence (DNA): TGTGCCTGGAGTTCTCCGGGAGGCTACGAGCAGTACTTC. Translating gives CAWSSPGGYEQYF. The V call is TRBV30, the J call TRBJ2-7; 7 bases line up with TRBD2. The length of the CDR3 is 13 residues. The V and J ends lost 2 bases and 3 bases, in that order; junction bases with no gene match: 4. CDR1 is GTSNPN, CDR2 SVGIG, per germline (reference sequence).

This chain connects TRBV11-2 to TRBJ2-1, with D possibly matching TRBD1 (6 bases). The CDR3 extends over 15 amino acids. Between the trimmed V and J ends, which lost 5 bases and 4 bases, there was a span of 15 bases. Per the germline V gene, CDR1 is SGHAT and CDR2 is FQNNGV. CDR3 sequence: CASSPGHRAYNEQFF. In DNA, the CDR3 is TGTGCCAGCAGCCCCGGGCACAGGGCATACAATGAGCAGTTCTTC. The complete variable domain, with remaining parts taken from reference TRBV11-2 and TRBJ2-1, reads EAGVAQSPRYKIIEKRQSVAFWCNPISGHATLYWYQQILGQGPKLLIQFQNNGVVDDSQLPKDRFSAERLKGVDSTLKIQPAKLEDSAVYLCASSPGHRAYNEQFFGPGTRLTVL.

The chain carries TRBV5-4 and TRBJ2-5; the match to TRBD2 covers 13 bases. CDR1 is SGHNT and CDR2 is YYREEE in the germline V gene (reference sequence). This CDR3 is built from 15 residues. Trimming at V came to 4 bases and at J to 5 bases, leaving 5 bases not matched to a gene. The CDR3 loop reads CASSIRTSGSETQYF. DNA for the CDR3: TGTGCCAGCAGCATTAGGACTAGCGGGAGTGAGACCCAGTACTTC.

The chain carries TRBV25-1 and TRBJ1-1; unclear D gene. Trimming took 7 bases from V and 1 from J, leaving 10 bases between them. Germline lookup yields CDR1 MGHDK and CDR2 SYGVNS. CDR3 length: 13 amino acids. CDR3 nucleotides: TGTGCCAGCACCACCGGTACGAACACTGAAGCTTTCTTT. Translated: CASTTGTNTEAFF. The full variable domain, completed using reference TRBV25-1 and TRBJ1-1, is EADIYQTPRYLVIGTGKKITLECSQTMGHDKMYWYQQDPGMELHLIHYSYGVNSTEKGDLSSESTVSRIRTEHFPLTLESARPSHTSQYLCASTTGTNTEAFFGQGTRLTVV.